This record concerns one TCR beta chain sequence. The record originates from a study of blood T cell repertoires in COVID-19. The overall study: Samples taken during acute and convalescent COVID-19 were collected in the United States, Italy and Spain. T cells, B-cell-depleted T cells, or PBMCs supplied cDNA or gDNA.

V was cut by 2 bases and J by 5 bases, with 17 bases left in between. The CDR3 has 16 amino acids. Germline loops: CDR1 SGHTA, CDR2 FQGTGA. How the authors handled the data: Reference gene primer amplification gave estimated nucleated cell counts. This table comes from immunoSEQ multiplex PCR, and its TCRdb copy is limited to in-frame clones, with some not included. Clone size and the V and J calls come from that table; the DNA yielded D and trimming. The top ten hold 1.5% to 2% of the sample, which has about 120,000 clones, 90% seen once. The V call is TRBV7-3, the J call TRBJ2-3; D might be TRBD1 (6 bases). Sequencing input: peripheral blood. This TCR was recovered from a human donor with active COVID-19. The donor label of this sample is uncertain. CDR3 amino acids: CASSLQGPMVGDTQYF. Here the CDR3 DNA reads TGTGCCAGCAGCTTACAGGGGCCCATGGTGGGAGATACGCAGTATTTT.